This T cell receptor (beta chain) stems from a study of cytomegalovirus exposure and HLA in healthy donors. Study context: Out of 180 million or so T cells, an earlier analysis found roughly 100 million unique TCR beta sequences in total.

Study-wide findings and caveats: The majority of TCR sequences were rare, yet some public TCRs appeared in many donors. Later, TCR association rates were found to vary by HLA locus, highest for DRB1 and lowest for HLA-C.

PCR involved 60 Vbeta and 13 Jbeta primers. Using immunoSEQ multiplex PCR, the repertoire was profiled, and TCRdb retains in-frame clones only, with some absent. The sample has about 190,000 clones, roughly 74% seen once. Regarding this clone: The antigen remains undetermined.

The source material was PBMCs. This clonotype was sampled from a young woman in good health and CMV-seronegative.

The CDR3 region is CASSTQGRGNTEAFF. CDR3 bases: TGTGCCAGTAGTACCCAGGGGAGAGGGAACACTGAAGCTTTCTTT. The J gene is TRBJ1-1, the V gene TRBV19; TRBD1 might be the D (6 bases). This CDR3 is built from 15 residues. Germline CDR1 reads LNHDA; CDR2 reads SQIVND (reference sequence). The V gene lost 4 bases and the J gene lost 1 base, with 13 bases spanning the gap.